This TCR beta chain was obtained from a study of T cells in localized non-small cell lung cancer. Broader study findings: When the top 100 tumor clones were examined, a median around 58 of them also appeared in the adjacent lung, which was paired and uninvolved. Since sequencing was restricted to only one region of the tumor, intratumor heterogeneity remains a possibility. Longer overall survival was linked to higher blood T cell density.

With regard to this clone: Its target is unknown.

The data were produced by immunoSEQ multiplex PCR, yet TCRdb's version contains in-frame clones alone and is incomplete. The sample carries more than 5,000 clones, around 40% recorded once. The CDR3 has 15 residues. Between the trimmed V and J ends, which lost 0 bases and 3 bases, there was a span of 11 bases. Germline V CDR1 and CDR2: SGDLS, YYNGEE. The TCR was taken from a man aged 35-75 years with stage III lung adenocarcinoma. The V call is TRBV9, the J call TRBJ2-3; TRBD1 might be the D (5 bases). The source was lung tumor tissue, collected before any cancer treatment. The CDR3 DNA follows: TGTGCCAGCAGCGTAGTAGGGGAAGGTACAGATACGCAGTATTTT. It encodes CASSVVGEGTDTQYF. Using reference TRBV9 and TRBJ2-3 for the parts outside the CDR3, the full variable domain is DSGVTQTPKHLITATGQRVTLRCSPRSGDLSVYWYQQSLDQGLQFLIQYYNGEERAKGNILERFSAQQFPDLHSELNLSSLELGDSALYFCASSVVGEGTDTQYFGPGTRLTVL.